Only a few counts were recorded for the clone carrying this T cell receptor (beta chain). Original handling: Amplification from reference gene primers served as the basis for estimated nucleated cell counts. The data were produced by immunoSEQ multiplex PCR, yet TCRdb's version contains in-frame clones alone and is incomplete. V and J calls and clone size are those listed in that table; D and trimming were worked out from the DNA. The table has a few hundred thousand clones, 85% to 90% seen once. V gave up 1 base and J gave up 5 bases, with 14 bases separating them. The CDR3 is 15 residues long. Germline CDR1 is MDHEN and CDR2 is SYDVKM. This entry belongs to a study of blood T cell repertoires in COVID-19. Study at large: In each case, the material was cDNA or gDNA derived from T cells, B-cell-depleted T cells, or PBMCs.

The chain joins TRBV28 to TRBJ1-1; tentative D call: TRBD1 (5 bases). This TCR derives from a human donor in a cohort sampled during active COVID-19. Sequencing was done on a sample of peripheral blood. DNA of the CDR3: TGTGCCAGCAGTTTATATTCGGGGCGGGGAACTGAAGCTTTCTTT. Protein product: CASSLYSGRGTEAFF.